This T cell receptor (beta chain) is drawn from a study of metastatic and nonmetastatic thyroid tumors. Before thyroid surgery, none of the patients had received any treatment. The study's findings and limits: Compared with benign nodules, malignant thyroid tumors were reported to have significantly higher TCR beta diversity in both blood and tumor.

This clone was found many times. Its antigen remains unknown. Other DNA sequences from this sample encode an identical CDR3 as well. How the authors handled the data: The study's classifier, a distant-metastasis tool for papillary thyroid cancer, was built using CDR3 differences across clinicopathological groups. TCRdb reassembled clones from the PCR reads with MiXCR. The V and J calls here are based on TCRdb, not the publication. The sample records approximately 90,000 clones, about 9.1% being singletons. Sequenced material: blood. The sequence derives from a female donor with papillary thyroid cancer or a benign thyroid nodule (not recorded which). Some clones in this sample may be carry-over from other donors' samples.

CDR3: CASSLGTNYGYTF. CDR3 DNA sequence: TGTGCCAGCAGCTTAGGCACGAACTATGGCTACACCTTC. The genes are TRBV7-9 and TRBJ1-2; D gene ambiguous. Deletions cut 1 base from V and 2 bases from J, with 5 bases between. The CDR3 is 13 residues long. The germline V gene has CDR1 SEHNR and CDR2 FQNEAQ (reference sequence).